Listed below are T cell receptor beta chains from one sample, sequenced in a study of T cells in Graves' hyperthyroidism and ophthalmopathy. TCRdb used MiXCR to reprocess the multiplex PCR reads, holding one entry per CDR3 protein. The sample lists 300,000 to 400,000 distinct CDR3 sequences; 20% to 25% were seen once. The sample consisted of blood. The receptor set was obtained from a woman aged 45-65 years with Graves' hyperthyroidism. Both conserved end residues are part of each CDR3. The order of the fields is D gene, clone size, V gene, J gene, CDR3 protein, CDR3 DNA. A D gene is named only where the DNA matches it firmly. Some rows mark clone size as missing; the rest say once, few, many or name a class of expanded clone.

NA	once	TRBV15	TRBJ2-1	CATSKAPKFTGLGSDEQFF	TGTGCCACCAGCAAAGCCCCAAAGTTTACAGGGCTTGGGAGCGATGAGCAGTTCTTC
TRBD2	few	TRBV6-2/TRBV6-3	TRBJ2-1	CASSMWALAGRPYNEQLF	TGTGCCAGCAGTATGTGGGCCCTAGCGGGACGCCCTTACAATGAGCAGCTCTTC
NA	many	TRBV30	TRBJ1-2	CAWSPPQDGFYGYTF	TGTGCCTGGAGTCCGCCCCAGGACGGGTTCTATGGCTACACCTTC
NA	many	TRBV30	TRBJ2-7	CAWSVRGLASEQYF	TGTGCCTGGAGTGTACGAGGTCTAGCGAGCGAGCAGTACTTC
NA	NA	TRBV6-6	TRBJ2-7	CASSYLGVGLYEQYF	TGTGCCAGCAGTTACTTGGGGGTAGGTCTCTACGAGCAGTACTTC
NA	NA	TRBV15	TRBJ2-7	CATSRDVGQNYEQYF	TGTGCCACCAGCAGAGATGTAGGCCAAAACTACGAGCAGTACTTC
TRBD2	many	TRBV6-1	TRBJ2-5	CASSRTSGQETQYF	TGTGCCAGCAGCCGGACTAGCGGGCAAGAGACCCAGTACTTC
NA	NA	TRBV29-1	TRBJ2-7	CSVRRGTYEQYF	TGCAGCGTCCGCCGGGGCACCTACGAGCAGTACTTC
TRBD1	NA	TRBV24-1	TRBJ2-1	CATSDPTGGYNEQFF	TGTGCCACCAGTGATCCGACAGGGGGCTACAATGAGCAGTTCTTC
TRBD1	many	TRBV7-9	TRBJ2-7	CASSPRDRGYEQYF	TGTGCCAGCAGCCCTCGGGACAGGGGCTACGAGCAGTACTTC
TRBD2	many	TRBV20-1	TRBJ2-5	CSASRRGGRETQYF	TGCAGTGCTAGCCGGCGGGGGGGCCGCGAGACCCAGTACTTC
NA	many	TRBV12-3/TRBV12-4	TRBJ1-1	CASSLELLNTEAFF	TGTGCCAGCAGTTTGGAACTCCTGAACACTGAAGCTTTCTTT
NA	many	TRBV5-6	TRBJ2-3	CASSAGNTDTQYF	TGTGCCAGCAGCGCGGGGAACACAGATACGCAGTATTTT